This T cell receptor beta chain comes out of a study of cytomegalovirus exposure and HLA in healthy donors. For the study at large: Across almost 400 genotyped donors, about 86% landed in the Caucasian-associated ancestry cluster.

PCR primers comprised 60 Vbeta and 13 Jbeta primers. Profiling relied on immunoSEQ multiplex PCR, and the TCRdb table lists in-frame clones only, not all of them. In the table there are 200,000 to 250,000 clones, around 89% of which are singletons. Study outcomes and limitations: A later analysis showed TCR association rates differing by HLA locus, peaking at DRB1 and lowest at HLA-C.

As for this clone: Its antigen is as yet unknown. This sample also contains other DNA sequences that code for the same CDR3.

The CDR3 length is 13 residues. Germline CDR1 SEHNR, CDR2 FQNEAQ (reference sequence). V lost 3 bases to trimming and J lost 3 bases, with 7 bases between them. This clonotype was obtained from a woman aged 18-35 years in good health and CMV-seronegative. J is TRBJ2-3 and V is TRBV7-9, with a tentative D call TRBD2 (6 bases). The sequencing sample was made of PBMCs. The chain's CDR3 is CASSLEGTDTQYF. The CDR3 nucleotides are TGTGCCAGCAGCTTGGAGGGGACAGATACGCAGTATTTT.